This T cell receptor (beta chain) was observed in a study of T cell responses to AZD1222 COVID-19 vaccine. This clone appeared a single time. The germline CDR1 and CDR2 sequences are SEHNR and FQNEAQ (reference sequence). The CDR3 is 15 residues long. Trimming removed 3 bases from V and 7 bases from J, with 16 bases in between. Clones were sequenced by immunoSEQ multiplex PCR, and TCRdb holds only the in-frame ones, with some missing. The data contain about 160,000 clones, 88% of them singletons. The clonotype comes from an adult in good health. The V call is TRBV7-9, the J call TRBJ2-1; D may be TRBD2 (5 bases). The sequencing here drew on peripheral blood, taken on day 0 of AZD1222 vaccination. The CDR3 nucleotides are TGTGCCAGCAGCTTGGGCGGGCTCGACGGGAATGAGCAGTTCTTC. Protein: CASSLGGLDGNEQFF.